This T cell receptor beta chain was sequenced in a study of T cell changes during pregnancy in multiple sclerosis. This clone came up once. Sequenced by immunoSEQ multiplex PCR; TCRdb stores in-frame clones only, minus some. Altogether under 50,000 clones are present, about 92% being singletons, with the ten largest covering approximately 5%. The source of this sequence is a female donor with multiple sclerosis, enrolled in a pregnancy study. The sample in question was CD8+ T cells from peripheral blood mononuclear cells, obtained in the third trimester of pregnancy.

The CDR3 region is CASSFRLAGEPPGELFF. The CDR3 coding sequence is TGTGCCAGCAGCTTCCGACTAGCGGGAGAACCCCCCGGGGAGCTGTTTTTT. The chain links TRBV4-2 to TRBJ2-2; 12 bases agree with TRBD2. With 5 bases clipped from V and 6 bases from J, the junction kept 10 bases outside the gene matches. This CDR3 has 17 amino acids. Germline V gene data show CDR1 as LGHNA and CDR2 as YNFKEQ.